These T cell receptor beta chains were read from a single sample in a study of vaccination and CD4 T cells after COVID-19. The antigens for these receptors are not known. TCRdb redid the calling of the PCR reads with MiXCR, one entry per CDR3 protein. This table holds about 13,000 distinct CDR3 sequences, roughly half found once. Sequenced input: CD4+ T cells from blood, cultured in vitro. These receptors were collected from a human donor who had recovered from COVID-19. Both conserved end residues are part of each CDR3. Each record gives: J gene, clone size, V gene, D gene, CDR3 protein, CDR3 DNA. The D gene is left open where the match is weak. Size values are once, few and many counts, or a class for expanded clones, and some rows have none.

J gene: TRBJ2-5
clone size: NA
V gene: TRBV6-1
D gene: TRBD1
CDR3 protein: CASSAGTALLETQYF
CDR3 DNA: TGTGCCAGCAGTGCCGGGACAGCCCTATTAGAGACCCAGTACTTC

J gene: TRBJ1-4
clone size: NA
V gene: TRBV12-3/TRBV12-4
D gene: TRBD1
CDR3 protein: CASSLRTGSYEKLFF
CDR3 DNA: TGTGCCAGCAGTCTCCGGACAGGGTCATATGAAAAACTGTTTTTT

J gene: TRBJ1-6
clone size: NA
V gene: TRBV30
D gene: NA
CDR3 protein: CAWSVRSPSSPLHF
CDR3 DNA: TGTGCCTGGAGTGTAAGGAGCCCTTCATCACCCCTCCACTTT

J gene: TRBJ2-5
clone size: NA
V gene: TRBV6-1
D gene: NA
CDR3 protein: CASRLGGDRETQYF
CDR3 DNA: TGTGCCAGCAGACTAGGGGGGGACAGGGAGACCCAGTACTTC

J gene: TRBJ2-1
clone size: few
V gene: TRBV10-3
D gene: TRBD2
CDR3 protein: CAISVSGNSGSLYNEQFF
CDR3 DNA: TGTGCCATCAGTGTTAGCGGGAATAGCGGGAGCCTCTACAATGAGCAGTTCTTC

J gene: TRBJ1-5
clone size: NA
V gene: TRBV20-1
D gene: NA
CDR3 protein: CSARDRYNQPQHF
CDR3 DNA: TGCAGTGCTAGAGACAGGTACAATCAGCCCCAGCATTTT

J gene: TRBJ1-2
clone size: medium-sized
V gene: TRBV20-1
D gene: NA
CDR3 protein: CSGTYMGGNYGYTF
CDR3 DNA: TGCAGTGGGACATACATGGGTGGAAACTATGGCTACACCTTC

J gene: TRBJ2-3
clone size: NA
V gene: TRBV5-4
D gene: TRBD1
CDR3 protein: CASSFGTGGGTDTQYF
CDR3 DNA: TGTGCCAGCAGCTTTGGGACAGGGGGCGGCACAGATACGCAGTATTTT

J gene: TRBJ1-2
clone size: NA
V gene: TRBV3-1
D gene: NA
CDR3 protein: CASSRARQGRDYGYTF
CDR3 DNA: TGTGCCAGCAGCCGGGCTAGGCAGGGACGCGACTATGGCTACACCTTC

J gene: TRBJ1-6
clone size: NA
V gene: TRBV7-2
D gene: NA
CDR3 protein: CASSLGQADNSPLHF
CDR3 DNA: TGTGCCAGCAGCTTAGGGCAGGCAGATAATTCACCCCTCCACTTT

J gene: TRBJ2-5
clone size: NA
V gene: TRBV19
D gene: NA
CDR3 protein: CASSLQETQYF
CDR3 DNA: TGTGCCAGTAGCCTACAAGAGACCCAGTACTTC

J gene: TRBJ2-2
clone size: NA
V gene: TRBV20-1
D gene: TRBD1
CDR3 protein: CSARTGGIGGELFF
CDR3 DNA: TGCAGTGCTAGGACAGGGGGCATCGGCGGGGAGCTGTTTTTT

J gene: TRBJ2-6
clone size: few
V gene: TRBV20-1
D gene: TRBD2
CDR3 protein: CSARDPSGRSGANVLTF
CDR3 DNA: TGCAGTGCTAGAGATCCGAGCGGGAGGAGTGGGGCCAACGTCCTGACTTTC

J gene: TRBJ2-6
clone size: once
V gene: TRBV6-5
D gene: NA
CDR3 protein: CASSYSVDGTARLDSGANVLTF
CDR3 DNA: TGTGCCAGCAGTTACTCAGTTGATGGAACGGCACGGTTGGACTCTGGGGCCAACGTCCTGACTTTC